What follows are 14 T cell receptor beta chains derived from one specimen sequenced in a study of T-cell reconstitution after alpha-beta-depleted transplantation in children. For TCRbeta, the library was prepared with unique molecular identifiers. TCRdb re-derived calls from the PCR reads in MiXCR, one entry per CDR3 protein. The profile covers more than 500,000 distinct CDR3 sequences, with approximately 10% appearing a single time and 14% taken by the ten largest. This sample comprised PBMCs, mostly from graft donor cells, obtained 180 days after TCRalphabeta/CD19-depleted stem cell transplant. The receptors here all came from a female patient aged 2-9 years who had a stem cell transplant for aplastic anemia, so the T cells may come from the graft donor.

The table lists this clonotype with many counts. V usage is TRBV28 and J usage is TRBJ2-7, with D maybe TRBD1 (5 bases). Germline assignment: CDR1 MDHEN and CDR2 SYDVKM. This CDR3 has 13 amino acids. The ends were cut back, 7 bases at V and 6 bases at J, with 16 bases in the middle. The CDR3 DNA sequence: TGTGCCAGCATTCCTCAAGGGGTTCTCGAGCAGTACGTC. Protein product: CASIPQGVLEQYV.

This clonotype was seen many times. The gene calls are TRBV5-1 and TRBJ1-2; 7 positions agree with TRBD1. Germline V gene data show CDR1 as SGHRS and CDR2 as YFSETQ. V was pared by 5 bases and J by 4 bases, with 5 bases of the junction left unmatched. The CDR3 extends over 13 amino acids. The DNA for the CDR3 is TGCGCCAGCAGGCAGGGGGTAACCTATGGCTACACCTTC. It specifies CASRQGVTYGYTF.

In its sample, this clonotype was seen many times. The chain carries TRBV15 and TRBJ1-6; D remains ambiguous. Trimming pared 4 bases from V and 9 bases from J, leaving 16 bases between. CDR1 LNHNV and CDR2 YYDKDF come from the germline V gene (reference sequence). The CDR3 covers 15 residues. CDR3 nucleotides: TGTGCCACCAGCATCAGGTTGAATATGATTTCACCCCTCCACTTT. Its translation is CATSIRLNMISPLHF.

The chain has TRBV9 and TRBJ2-3; D is undetermined. Between the trimmed V and J ends, which lost 2 bases and 2 bases, there was a span of 12 bases. There are 15 residues in the CDR3. Germline lookup yields CDR1 SGDLS and CDR2 YYNGEE. The CDR3 region has the DNA TGTGCCAGCAGCGTCGGCGGCCACTACACAGATACGCAGTATTTT. Translated: CASSVGGHYTDTQYF.

The rearrangement links TRBV20-1 to TRBJ1-5, with D unclear. Trimming stripped 0 bases from V and 4 bases from J, with 10 bases between. Germline V gene data show CDR1 as DFQATT and CDR2 as SNEGSKA (reference sequence). The length of the CDR3 is 14 residues. The chain's CDR3 is CSARDYTKNQPQHF. CDR3 DNA sequence: TGCAGTGCTAGAGATTACACGAAGAATCAGCCCCAGCATTTT.

This clonotype was observed many times. The chain is built from TRBV15 and TRBJ2-7; TRBD1 agrees at 12 bases. V gave up 5 bases and J gave up 0 bases; unmatched junction bases: 2. The germline CDR1 and CDR2 sequences are LNHNV and YYDKDF (reference sequence). This CDR3 is built from 15 residues. The CDR3 DNA is TGTGCCACCAGCCGGGGACAGGGGGCCTCCTACGAGCAGTACTTC. Translation: CATSRGQGASYEQYF.

The V call is TRBV18, the J call TRBJ1-1; no definite D call. The CDR3 totals 12 residues. With 0 bases removed from V and 10 bases from J, the gap between germline ends came to 9 bases. The germline CDR1 and CDR2 sequences are KGHSH and LQKENI. The CDR3 region has the DNA TGTGCCAGCTCACCACCCGATAAAGTAGCTTTCTTT. Translation gives CASSPPDKVAFF.

The sample holds many counts of this clonotype. This chain joins TRBV27 and TRBJ2-7; no clear D gene. Trimming took off 5 bases at V and 5 bases at J, with 13 bases between the two ends. CDR1 is MNHEY and CDR2 is SMNVEV in the germline V gene (reference sequence). The CDR3 spans 13 residues. CDR3 loop: CASSPRPLDEQYF. CDR3 nucleotides: TGTGCCAGCAGTCCCCGGCCATTGGACGAGCAGTACTTC.

This clonotype was counted only a few times. This rearrangement joins TRBV28 to TRBJ2-7; TRBD2 matches 8 bases. With 7 bases clipped from V and 4 bases from J, the junction kept 12 bases outside the gene matches. This CDR3 comprises 15 residues. The germline V gene encodes CDR1 MDHEN and CDR2 SYDVKM. In DNA form, the CDR3 reads TGTGCCAGCACCAAAACTCCTAGCGGGCGATACGAGCAGTACTTC. This sequence encodes CASTKTPSGRYEQYF.

This clonotype was picked up a small number of times. J is TRBJ2-1 and V is TRBV28, with 8 bases that match TRBD2. V trimming: 4 bases; J trimming: 9 bases; junction bases outside the gene matches: 8. CDR1 is MDHEN, CDR2 SYDVKM, per germline. CDR3 length: 14 amino acids. CDR3 amino acids: CASSSGRGGREQFF. For the CDR3, the DNA is TGTGCCAGCAGTTCGGGACGGGGGGGGCGTGAGCAGTTCTTC.

The V and J genes are TRBV6-2 or TRBV6-3 and TRBJ2-1; D is uncertain. The length of the CDR3 is 13 residues. Trimming cost V 7 bases and J 3 bases, with 10 bases left between them. The germline gives CDR1 MNHEY, CDR2 SVGEGT. CDR3 coding DNA: TGTGCCAGCAAAATGAATAACTACAATGAGCAGTTCTTC. It encodes CASKMNNYNEQFF.

The sample holds many counts of this clonotype. The J gene is TRBJ2-2, the V gene TRBV6-1; perhaps D is TRBD1 or TRBD2 (6 bases each). With 7 bases removed from V and 7 bases from J, the gap between germline ends came to 16 bases. CDR1 MNHNS and CDR2 SASEGT come from the germline V gene. The CDR3 has 14 residues. CDR3 DNA: TGTGCCAGCATCGGACGGGGGCGAAGCGGGGAGCTGTTTTTT. Its translation is CASIGRGRSGELFF.

The chain joins TRBV12-3 or TRBV12-4 to TRBJ2-2; 11 bases agree with TRBD2. The CDR3 covers 18 residues. The J segment lost 3 bases and the V segment lost 0 bases, leaving 6 bases of the junction unmatched. CDR3 region: CASSLAYGTSGHTGELFF. In DNA form, the CDR3 reads TGTGCCAGCAGTTTAGCCTACGGGACTAGCGGACACACCGGGGAGCTGTTTTTT.

This sequence joins TRBV25-1 and TRBJ2-1; TRBD2 aligns across 11 bases. CDR1 and CDR2 from the germline V gene are MGHDK and SYGVNS. CDR3 size: 16 residues. The V and J ends lost 4 bases and 3 bases, in that order; junction bases with no gene match: 5. The CDR3 DNA follows: TGTGCCAGCAGTGGAAGACTAGCGGGATTCTACAATGAGCAGTTCTTC. Its protein is CASSGRLAGFYNEQFF. Variable domain in full (rest from reference TRBV25-1 and TRBJ2-1): EADIYQTPRYLVIGTGKKITLECSQTMGHDKMYWYQQDPGMELHLIHYSYGVNSTEKGDLSSESTVSRIRTEHFPLTLESARPSHTSQYLCASSGRLAGFYNEQFFGPGTRLTVL.